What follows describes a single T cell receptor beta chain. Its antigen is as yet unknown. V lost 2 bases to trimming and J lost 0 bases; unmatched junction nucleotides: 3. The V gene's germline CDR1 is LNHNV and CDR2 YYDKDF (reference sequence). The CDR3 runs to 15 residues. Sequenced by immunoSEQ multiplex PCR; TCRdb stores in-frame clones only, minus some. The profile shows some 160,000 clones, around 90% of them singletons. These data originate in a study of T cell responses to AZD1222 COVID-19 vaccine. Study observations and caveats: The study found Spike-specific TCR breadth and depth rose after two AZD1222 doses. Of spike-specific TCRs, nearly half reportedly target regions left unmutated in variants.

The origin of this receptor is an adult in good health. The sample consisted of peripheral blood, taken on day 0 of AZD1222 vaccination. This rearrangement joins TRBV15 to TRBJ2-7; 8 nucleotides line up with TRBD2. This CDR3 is CATSRLTSGSYEQYF. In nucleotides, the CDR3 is TGTGCCACCAGCAGACTTACTAGCGGCTCCTACGAGCAGTACTTC.